This entry lists 28 T cell receptor beta chains sequenced from one sample in a study of blood T cell repertoires in COVID-19. Using immunoSEQ multiplex PCR, the repertoire was profiled, and TCRdb retains in-frame clones only, with some absent. The data contain around 150,000 clones, approximately 86% of them singletons. The sequenced material came from peripheral blood. The receptors originated from a man between 65 and 85 years old with acute or convalescent COVID-19.

This chain links TRBV27 with TRBJ2-5, with D perhaps matching TRBD2 (6 bases). The CDR3 extends over 14 amino acids. CDR1 is MNHEY and CDR2 is SMNVEV in the germline V gene (reference sequence). Trimming removed 3 bases from V and 4 bases from J, with 12 bases in between. Here the CDR3 DNA reads TGTGCCAGCAGTTTTCGGGGGAACTTAGAGACCCAGTACTTC. Translating gives CASSFRGNLETQYF.

This clone was detected many times. The chain carries TRBV5-6 and TRBJ1-2, with D unresolved. Looked up from germline, CDR1 is SGHDT and CDR2 is YYEEEE. This CDR3 region has 12 residues. Trimming cost V 5 bases and J 0 bases, with 5 bases left between them. The CDR3, as DNA: TGTGCCAGCAGACAAACTAACTATGGCTACACCTTC. This codes for CASRQTNYGYTF.

V is TRBV6-6 and J is TRBJ2-5; D might be TRBD2 (6 bases). Germline V gives CDR1 MNHNY, CDR2 SVGAGI (reference sequence). The CDR3 spans 13 residues. V lost 6 bases and J lost 3, with 11 bases in between. The CDR3 sequence: CASSALAKETQYF. The DNA of the CDR3 is TGTGCCAGCAGCGCCCTAGCGAAAGAGACCCAGTACTTC.

The rearrangement links TRBV5-4 to TRBJ2-2; D is ambiguous. CDR3 length: 16 amino acids. CDR1 is SGHNT and CDR2 is YYREEE in the germline V gene (reference sequence). Trimming pared 4 bases from V and 0 bases from J, leaving 13 bases between. In DNA form, the CDR3 reads TGTGCCAGCAGCCCCCCCCCAGGCGCGAACACCGGGGAGCTGTTTTTT. Its protein is CASSPPPGANTGELFF.

This rearrangement joins TRBV19 to TRBJ2-3, with D tentatively TRBD1 (6 bases). Trimming took off 4 bases at V and 2 bases at J, with 19 bases between the two ends. This CDR3 comprises 17 residues. Germline V lookup: CDR1 LNHDA, CDR2 SQIVND (reference sequence). The CDR3 here is CASSSNRGTGFTDTQYF. The CDR3 DNA reads as TGTGCCAGTAGTAGTAATAGGGGGACGGGGTTCACAGATACGCAGTATTTT.

This chain connects TRBV4-1 to TRBJ2-7; possibly TRBD1 for D (6 bases). Looked up from germline, CDR1 is MGHRA and CDR2 is YSYEKL. The CDR3 length is 13 residues. V was cut by 2 bases and J by 2 bases, with 7 bases left in between. In DNA, the CDR3 is TGCGCCAGCAGCCAATCAGGGGCCTACGAGCAGTACTTC. It encodes CASSQSGAYEQYF.

The CDR3 is CASSTAYNEQFF. The CDR3, as DNA: TGTGCCAGCAGCACAGCTTACAATGAGCAGTTCTTC. The chain uses TRBV7-9 and TRBJ2-1; no definite D call. The CDR3 sequence is 12 residues long. Trimming shortened V by 5 bases and J by 4 bases, and 6 bases separated the two germline ends. Germline lookup yields CDR1 SEHNR and CDR2 FQNEAQ (reference sequence).

The chain joins TRBV2 to TRBJ2-1; 9 bases map to TRBD2. After removal of 6 bases from V and 2 bases from J, the junction contained 8 bases not matched to a gene. CDR3 length equals 16 residues. Germline V gene lookup returns CDR1 SNHLY and CDR2 FYNNEI. CDR3 coding DNA: TGTGCCAGCAGGACCCGCGGGAGGGGCGCCTACAATGAGCAGTTCTTC. It is translated as CASRTRGRGAYNEQFF.

The chain combines TRBV9 with TRBJ2-1; TRBD2 aligns across 7 bases. V was pared by 1 base and J by 7 bases, with 5 bases of the junction left unmatched. This CDR3 contains 14 residues. Germline lookup yields CDR1 SGDLS and CDR2 YYNGEE. CDR3 in DNA: TGTGCCAGCAGCGTAACGGGACTATCAAATGAGCAGTTCTTC. Translating it yields CASSVTGLSNEQFF.

V is TRBV3-1 (or the pseudogene TRBV3-2) and J is TRBJ2-7, with a tentative D call TRBD2 (7 bases). The CDR3 contains 16 residues. V gave up 2 bases and J gave up 5 bases, with 19 bases separating them. Per germline, CDR1 LGHDT and CDR2 YNNKEL (reference sequence). CDR3 protein: CASSQLRGGNGDEQYF. The CDR3 nucleotides read TGTGCCAGCAGCCAACTTAGGGGGGGGAACGGCGACGAGCAGTACTTC.

J is TRBJ2-3 and V is TRBV7-2, with 7 nucleotides matching TRBD2. V shed 2 bases, J shed 4 bases, and the junction held 9 bases outside the gene matches. Germline CDR1 is SGHTA and CDR2 is FQGNSA. The CDR3 sequence is 16 residues long. CDR3 loop: CASSLLGGSGADTQYF. The CDR3, as DNA: TGTGCCAGCAGCTTATTGGGCGGGAGCGGTGCAGATACGCAGTATTTT. Complete variable domain (other parts from reference TRBV7-2 and TRBJ2-3): GAGVSQSPSNKVTEKGKDVELRCDPISGHTALYWYRQSLGQGLEFLIYFQGNSAPDKSGLPSDRFSAERTGGSVSTLTIQRTQQEDSAVYLCASSLLGGSGADTQYFGPGTRLTVL.

This clone was found once. V usage is TRBV29-1 and J usage is TRBJ2-1; tentatively, D is TRBD2 (5 bases). V lost 8 bases and J 12 bases, leaving 17 bases between the germline ends. This CDR3 has 11 residues. CDR1 is SQVTM, CDR2 ANQGSEA, per germline. DNA for the CDR3: TGCAGCATTCGGGTCAGAGGGAGGCAGTTCTTC. Protein: CSIRVRGRQFF.

The V call is TRBV11-2, the J call TRBJ2-7; 9 bases line up with TRBD1. In germline, CDR1 is SGHAT, CDR2 FQNNGV. This CDR3 comprises 16 residues. The trim removed 4 bases at V and 3 bases at J, leaving 10 bases unmatched. In DNA form, the CDR3 reads TGTGCCAGCAGCTCTAGGCGGACAGGGGCGGTCTACGAGCAGTACTTC. Amino acid sequence: CASSSRRTGAVYEQYF.

The V call is TRBV3-1 (or the pseudogene TRBV3-2), the J call TRBJ2-7; D gene unclear. The CDR3 consists of 15 residues. The germline V and J ends were trimmed by 3 bases and 1 base, with 13 bases remaining between them. Germline values: CDR1 LGHDT, CDR2 YNNKEL (reference sequence). Here the CDR3 DNA reads TGTGCCAGCAGCCACGCCGCGTTAAGTTCCTACGAGCAGTACTTC. Protein product: CASSHAALSSYEQYF.

The chain carries TRBV5-5 and TRBJ1-1; TRBD1 matches 9 bases. Germline V gene lookup returns CDR1 SGHKS and CDR2 YYEKEE (reference sequence). The CDR3 spans 15 residues. The V and J ends lost 4 bases and 3 bases, in that order; junction bases with no gene match: 7. The CDR3: CASSTLQGADTEAFF. DNA of the CDR3: TGTGCCAGCAGCACCCTACAGGGGGCAGACACTGAAGCTTTCTTT. The whole variable domain, filled in from reference TRBV5-5 and TRBJ1-1, reads DAGVTQSPTHLIKTRGQQVTLRCSPISGHKSVSWYQQVLGQGPQFIFQYYEKEERGRGNFPDRFSARQFPNYSSELNVNALLLGDSALYLCASSTLQGADTEAFFGQGTRLTVV.

There are a few counts of this clone. The chain joins TRBV28 to TRBJ1-1; D remains unclear. The CDR3 has 12 amino acids. Germline CDR1 and CDR2: MDHEN and SYDVKM. Trimming shortened V by 7 bases and J by 1 base, and 7 bases separated the two germline ends. The CDR3 coding sequence is TGTGCCAGCAATGAGGCGAACACTGAAGCTTTCTTT. Encoded protein: CASNEANTEAFF.

The sample holds one count of this clone. The gene calls are TRBV3-1 (or the pseudogene TRBV3-2) and TRBJ1-1; TRBD1 matches 8 bases. CDR1 and CDR2 (germline): LGHDT, YNNKEL (reference sequence). V lost 2 bases to trimming and J lost 12 bases; unmatched junction nucleotides: 5. The CDR3 loop spans 12 amino acids. The CDR3 nucleotides are TGTGCCAGCAGCCAAAACGACAGGGGAACTTTCTTT. This gives the protein CASSQNDRGTFF.

V and J are TRBV6-5 and TRBJ2-1, with a tentative D call TRBD2 (6 bases). Trimming took 6 bases from V and 5 from J, leaving 17 bases between them. This CDR3 comprises 15 residues. In germline, CDR1 is MNHEY, CDR2 SVGAGI. CDR3 loop: CASSPGDGPHNEQFF. DNA for the CDR3: TGTGCCAGCAGCCCGGGGGACGGCCCCCACAATGAGCAGTTCTTC.

The chain uses TRBV5-1 and TRBJ1-6, with a tentative D call TRBD1 (6 bases). Germline V gene sequence: CDR1 SGHRS, CDR2 YFSETQ. Trimming took 0 bases from V and 9 from J, leaving 13 bases between them. This CDR3 is 15 amino acids long. This CDR3 is CASSLAPRGTSPLHF. The CDR3, as DNA: TGCGCCAGCAGCTTGGCCCCCAGGGGTACTTCACCCCTCCACTTT.

The chain combines TRBV7-8 with TRBJ1-3; tentatively, D is TRBD1 (6 bases). The CDR3 is 14 amino acids. Germline values: CDR1 SGHVS, CDR2 FQNEAQ. V dropped 1 base and J dropped 7 bases, with 11 bases sitting between them. The CDR3 reads CASSLERTVNTIYF. DNA for the CDR3: TGTGCCAGCAGCTTAGAGCGGACAGTTAACACCATATATTTT.

This clone was observed a single time. The chain is built from TRBV6-2 or TRBV6-3 and TRBJ2-7; a weak D match, TRBD2 (6 bases). Deletions cut 6 bases from V and 3 bases from J, with 9 bases between. Germline assignment: CDR1 MNHEY and CDR2 SVGEGT. This CDR3 comprises 12 residues. The DNA for the CDR3 is TGTGCCAGCAGCCCGGAGGGCTACGAGCAGTACTTC. Translating gives CASSPEGYEQYF.

This chain's CDR3 is CASSLVRGVFGEQFF. The CDR3 DNA sequence: TGTGCCAGCAGCTTGGTCAGGGGGGTCTTCGGTGAGCAGTTCTTC. This chain uses TRBV5-7 with TRBJ2-1; maybe TRBD1 (7 bases). TRBV5-7 is annotated as an ORF whose role is uncertain. V shed 0 bases and J shed 9 bases, with 16 bases lying between them. This CDR3 is 15 amino acids long.

This sequence joins TRBV15 and TRBJ2-5; unclear D gene. CDR3 length: 15 residues. Germline loops: CDR1 LNHNV, CDR2 YYDKDF (reference sequence). With 1 base removed from V and 1 base from J, the gap between germline ends came to 10 bases. CDR3 DNA: TGTGCCACCAGCAGAGCAGACTCAACCCAAGAGACCCAGTACTTC. Translation gives CATSRADSTQETQYF.

The chain has TRBV5-1 and TRBJ2-1; TRBD2 aligns across 9 bases. Germline CDR1 and CDR2: SGHRS and YFSETQ. V shed 1 base, J shed 3 bases, and the junction held 2 bases outside the gene matches. The CDR3 runs to 15 residues. The CDR3 here is CASSLSSGIYNEQFF. CDR3 bases: TGCGCCAGCAGCTTGTCTAGCGGGATCTACAATGAGCAGTTCTTC.

The V call is TRBV19, the J call TRBJ2-3; possible D gene TRBD2, 5 bases. Trimming removed 1 base from V and 0 bases from J, with 8 bases in between. There are 15 residues in the CDR3. Per the germline V gene, CDR1 is LNHDA and CDR2 is SQIVND (reference sequence). As DNA, the CDR3 is TGTGCCAGTAGTATAGCACGGGGTAGCACAGATACGCAGTATTTT. Translating gives CASSIARGSTDTQYF.

Remarks on this clone: Other nucleotide sequences in the sample specify the same CDR3. This chain links TRBV4-1 with TRBJ2-7, with D possibly matching TRBD2 (5 bases). This CDR3 has 15 amino acids. Germline CDR1 and CDR2: MGHRA and YSYEKL. The ends were cut back, 0 bases at V and 3 bases at J, with 12 bases in the middle. The CDR3 DNA sequence: TGCGCCAGCAGCCAAGATCTAGCTAACCTCTACGAGCAGTACTTC. This codes for CASSQDLANLYEQYF.

CDR3 sequence (DNA): TGTGCCAGCAGTTACTCGAGGGATCAGCCCCAGCATTTT. Its translation is CASSYSRDQPQHF. V and J are TRBV6-6 and TRBJ1-5; D is unresolved. Trimming pared 0 bases from V and 5 bases from J, leaving 5 bases between. Germline loops: CDR1 MNHNY, CDR2 SVGAGI (reference sequence). This CDR3 is built from 13 residues.

The sample holds one count of this clone. The V call is TRBV29-1, the J call TRBJ2-7; the D is unclear. The germline V gene encodes CDR1 SQVTM and CDR2 ANQGSEA. Trimming removed 2 bases at V and 2 bases at J, with 10 bases between. CDR3 length: 13 amino acids. CDR3 amino acids: CSVELVATYEQYF. The CDR3 nucleotides read TGCAGCGTTGAACTGGTAGCTACCTACGAGCAGTACTTC.